The rows below give T cell receptor beta chains drawn from one sample of a study of blood T cell repertoires in COVID-19. Only in-frame clones appear in the TCRdb table, and some are missing; sequencing was by immunoSEQ multiplex PCR. This sample yields around 100,000 clones, of which approximately 89% are seen a single time; 4% to 5% belongs to the top ten. Sequencing used peripheral blood. The receptors here all came from a man aged 35-49 years with acute or convalescent COVID-19. Each CDR3 is given with its conserved first and last residue. The D gene is left open where the match is weak. The size of a clone is reported for some rows only, either as once, few or many, or as a class for expanded clones.

TRBV29-1	TRBJ1-4	.	.	CSVEIFQGEKLFF
TRBV7-8	TRBJ2-3	.	TRBD1	CASSPGTAHTDTQYF
TRBV14	TRBJ2-3	.	.	CASSQARTLDTQYF
TRBV5-4	TRBJ1-3	.	.	CASTEFNAQNTIYF
TRBV3-1/TRBV3-2	TRBJ2-7	once	.	CASSQAQGPYEQYF
TRBV27	TRBJ1-1	.	.	CASTHRANTEAFF
TRBV29-1	TRBJ2-5	once	TRBD2	CSVEGLAGQETQYF
TRBV29-1	TRBJ1-1	.	TRBD1	CSAGQMNTEAFF
TRBV2	TRBJ2-5	once	.	CASSEVGGVRETQYF
TRBV6-4	TRBJ1-1	.	TRBD1	CASKEGAQDTEAFF
TRBV5-6	TRBJ1-1	.	TRBD1	CASSGGTGGLDTEAFF
TRBV5-1	TRBJ2-5	.	.	CASKPGNTLEETQYF
TRBV9	TRBJ2-1	.	TRBD2	CASSGMLAGGLHEQFF
TRBV14	TRBJ1-4	.	.	CASSRNPPRATNEKLFF
TRBV12-3/TRBV12-4	TRBJ1-2	.	.	CASSSPGEGYTF
TRBV7-8	TRBJ1-1	.	TRBD1	CASSSRDRGSNTEAFF
TRBV24-1	TRBJ2-1	.	TRBD1	CATSAGQGAQRKKGSYNEQFF
TRBV19	TRBJ1-2	.	.	CASSDQGRGYTF
TRBV5-6	TRBJ1-1	.	TRBD1	CASSGQGALGTEAFF
TRBV19	TRBJ2-1	.	TRBD2	CASSLARGGRLNEQFF
TRBV6-5	TRBJ1-6	.	.	CASSIEENSPLHF
TRBV5-1	TRBJ1-6	.	.	CASSLVADNSPLHF
TRBV13	TRBJ2-6	.	.	CASSKGGPSGANVLTF
TRBV3-1/TRBV3-2	TRBJ1-1	.	.	CASSHHSGHSLKIEAFF
TRBV29-1	TRBJ1-1	.	.	CSVTHGNTEAFF
TRBV29-1	TRBJ1-5	.	.	CSVAPTGNSNQPQHF
TRBV11-2	TRBJ2-5	.	TRBD2	CASSLGGLAGEETQYF
TRBV6-5	TRBJ1-1	.	TRBD1	CASSRRTGMNTEAFF
TRBV6-4	TRBJ2-3	.	.	CASSRVFSTDTQYF
TRBV5-5	TRBJ1-2	many	.	CASSLDDGQNYGYTF
TRBV5-1	TRBJ2-7	once	.	CASSSNTGSSSYEQYF
TRBV5-1	TRBJ1-6	few	TRBD1	CASSITGTGNSPLHF
TRBV19	TRBJ1-2	.	.	CASSRTVPNYGYTF
TRBV7-2	TRBJ2-1	.	.	CASTRPGGSSYNEQFF
TRBV3-1/TRBV3-2	TRBJ1-1	.	.	CASSQETGKAFF
TRBV29-1	TRBJ1-1	.	.	CSVARQPQSTEAFF
TRBV18	TRBJ2-1	.	TRBD2	CASSADRQGLAGGLYNEQFF
TRBV7-9	TRBJ2-1	.	.	CASSLGTAGNEQFF
TRBV4-3	TRBJ1-3	.	.	CASSQERGNTIYF
TRBV7-9	TRBJ1-6	.	TRBD1	CASSSTGTGGFLGSPLHF
TRBV11-3	TRBJ2-7	.	TRBD1	CASSGPGTGAREQYF
TRBV5-1	TRBJ1-1	.	.	CASSLGQFGYEAFF
TRBV7-3	TRBJ2-3	.	TRBD2	CASSYLAGNTDTQYF
TRBV5-4	TRBJ1-2	.	.	CASGGPSPRVNYGYTF
TRBV7-3	TRBJ1-1	.	TRBD1	CASSLRQGKEAFF
TRBV30	TRBJ1-5	.	TRBD1	CAWSRTGLNQPQHF
TRBV5-5	TRBJ1-6	.	.	CASSSLDSTFSSYNSPLHF
TRBV7-9	TRBJ2-1	.	TRBD1	CASSLSTGGVNEQFF
TRBV6-5	TRBJ1-2	.	.	CASSADRLYGYTF
TRBV3-1/TRBV3-2	TRBJ1-3	.	.	CASSQNRDSGNTIYF
TRBV12-3/TRBV12-4	TRBJ2-5	.	.	CASRPLSQETQYF
TRBV27	TRBJ2-7	.	.	CASSLNPDGLQQYF
TRBV5-4	TRBJ2-1	few	.	CASSLEDRVSYNEQFF
TRBV3-1/TRBV3-2	TRBJ2-5	.	TRBD1	CASGRGTGEETQYF
TRBV5-1	TRBJ1-3	.	TRBD1	CASSFGTGGGGNTIYF
TRBV11-3	TRBJ1-5	.	TRBD1	CASSPKTQGPLPQHF
TRBV9	TRBJ1-5	.	.	CASSVGESGGQPQHF
TRBV7-9	TRBJ2-1	.	TRBD1	CASRARQGANNEQFF
TRBV7-9	TRBJ2-3	.	.	CASSNRVAGTDTQYF